The text below deals with one T cell receptor beta chain. Repertoires were generated with immunoSEQ multiplex PCR, while TCRdb's copy carries only in-frame clones and drops some. The sample has over 65,000 clones, roughly nine tenths seen once. This entry is derived from a study of control samples from healthy donors and cancer patients. V was pared by 2 bases and J by 4 bases, with 11 bases of the junction left unmatched. Looked up from germline, CDR1 is LGHNT and CDR2 is FRNRAP. CDR3 length equals 19 residues. This clonotype originated in a woman in her forties or fifties with colorectal cancer. V usage is TRBV12-5 and J usage is TRBJ2-3, with 14 bases identical to TRBD2. Sample: PBMCs. CDR3 sequence (DNA): TGTGCTAGTGGTTTGCTGGGACTAGCGGGGGTCGAAGGCGCAGATACGCAGTATTTT. Protein: CASGLLGLAGVEGADTQYF.